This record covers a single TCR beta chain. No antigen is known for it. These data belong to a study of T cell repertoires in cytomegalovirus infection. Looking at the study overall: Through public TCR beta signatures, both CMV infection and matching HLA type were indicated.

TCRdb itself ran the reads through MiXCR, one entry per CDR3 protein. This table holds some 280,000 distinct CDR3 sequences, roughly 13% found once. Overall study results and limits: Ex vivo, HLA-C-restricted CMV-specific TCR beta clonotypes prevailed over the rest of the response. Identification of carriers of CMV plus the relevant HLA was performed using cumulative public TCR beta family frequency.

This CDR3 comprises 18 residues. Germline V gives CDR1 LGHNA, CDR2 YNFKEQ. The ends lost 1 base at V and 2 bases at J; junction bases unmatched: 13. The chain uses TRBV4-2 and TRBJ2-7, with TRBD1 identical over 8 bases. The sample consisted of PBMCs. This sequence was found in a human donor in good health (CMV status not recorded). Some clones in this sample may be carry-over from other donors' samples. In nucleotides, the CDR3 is TGTGCCAGCAGCCAAGGCTCCGGTAGTAGGACAGGGACCTACGAGCAGTACTTC. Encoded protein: CASSQGSGSRTGTYEQYF.